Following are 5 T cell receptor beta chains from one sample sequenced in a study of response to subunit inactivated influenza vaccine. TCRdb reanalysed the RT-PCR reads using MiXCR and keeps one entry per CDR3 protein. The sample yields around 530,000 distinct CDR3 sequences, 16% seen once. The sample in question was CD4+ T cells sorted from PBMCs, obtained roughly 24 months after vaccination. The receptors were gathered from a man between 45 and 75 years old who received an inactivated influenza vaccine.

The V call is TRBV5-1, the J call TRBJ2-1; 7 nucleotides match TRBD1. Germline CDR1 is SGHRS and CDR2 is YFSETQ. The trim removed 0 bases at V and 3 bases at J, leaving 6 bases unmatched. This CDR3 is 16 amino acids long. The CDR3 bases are TGCGCCAGCAGCTTGGCCCCACAGGGGATCTACAATGAGCAGTTCTTC. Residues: CASSLAPQGIYNEQFF.

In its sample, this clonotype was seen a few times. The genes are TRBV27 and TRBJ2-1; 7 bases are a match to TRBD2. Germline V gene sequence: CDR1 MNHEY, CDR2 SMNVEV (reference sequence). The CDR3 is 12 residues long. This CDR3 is CAQWRERDEQFF. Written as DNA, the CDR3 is TGTGCTCAGTGGCGGGAGCGCGATGAGCAGTTCTTC.

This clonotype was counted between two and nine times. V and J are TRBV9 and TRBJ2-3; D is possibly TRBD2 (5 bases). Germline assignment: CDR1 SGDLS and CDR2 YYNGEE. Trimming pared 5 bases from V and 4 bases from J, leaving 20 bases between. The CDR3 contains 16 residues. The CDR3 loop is CASSIGLTGWADTQYF. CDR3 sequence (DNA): TGTGCCAGCAGTATAGGACTGACGGGGTGGGCAGATACGCAGTATTTT.

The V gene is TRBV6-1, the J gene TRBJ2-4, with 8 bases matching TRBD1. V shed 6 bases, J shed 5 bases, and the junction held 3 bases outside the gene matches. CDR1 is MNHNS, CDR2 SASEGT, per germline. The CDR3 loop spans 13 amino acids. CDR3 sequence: CASRDRGQNIQYF. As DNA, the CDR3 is TGTGCCAGCAGAGACAGGGGACAAAACATTCAGTACTTC.

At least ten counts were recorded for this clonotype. CDR3 sequence: CASSSYRTANTGELFF. The CDR3 coding sequence is TGTGCCAGCAGCTCCTATCGAACCGCGAACACCGGGGAGCTGTTTTTT. The V call is TRBV7-2, the J call TRBJ2-2; D is unresolved. V lost 4 bases and J lost 0, with 12 bases in between. The CDR3 has 16 residues. Looked up from germline, CDR1 is SGHTA and CDR2 is FQGNSA.